This TCR beta chain derives from a study of blood T cell repertoires in COVID-19. At the level of the study: Sites in the United States, Italy and Spain provided acute and convalescent COVID-19 samples. T cells, B-cell-depleted T cells, or PBMCs supplied cDNA or gDNA.

Unmatched junction bases numbered 11, after V lost 4 bases and J lost 5 bases. The V gene's germline CDR1 is SGHTS and CDR2 YDEGEE. The CDR3 loop spans 16 amino acids. In the authors' workflow: From reference gene primer amplification, estimates of nucleated cell counts were derived. Sequencing used immunoSEQ multiplex PCR; TCRdb keeps in-frame clones, though not all of them. V and J calls plus clone size are reproduced from that table; the DNA served to infer D and trimming. The data hold 94,000 or so clones, with around 84% observed a single time. The TCR originated in a man in his sixties with acute or convalescent COVID-19. Sequenced material: peripheral blood. The rearrangement uses TRBV5-8 and TRBJ2-3; 9 bases are a match to TRBD2. CDR3 coding DNA: TGTGCCAGCAGCCCTGGGGCGGGGGGGCACAAAGATACGCAGTATTTT. Protein: CASSPGAGGHKDTQYF.